The 15 T cell receptor beta chains below come from one sample, sequenced in a study of blood T cells in healthy people across ages. PCR was performed a second time for about 7 to 11 cycles using a sample-barcoded 5' primer and a J-beta primer mix. Each CDR3 protein is one row after TCRdb ran MiXCR on the 5' RACE reads. The sample has hundreds of thousands of distinct CDR3 sequences, 20% to 25% seen once. The sample was also linked to a second study, of T cells of mothers and their children.

Sample: blood. The source is a boy between 10 and 17 years old in good health.

The chain has TRBV29-1 and TRBJ1-3, with a tentative D call TRBD1 (6 bases). The CDR3 spans 13 residues. CDR1 is SQVTM and CDR2 is ANQGSEA in the germline V gene. The V and J ends lost 3 bases and 3 bases respectively, with 9 bases between them. As DNA, the CDR3 is TGCAGCGTTGATTGGGGGCTTGGAAACACCATATATTTT. Translating it yields CSVDWGLGNTIYF. Combining the CDR3 with reference TRBV29-1 and TRBJ1-3 gives the whole variable domain SAVISQKPSRDICQRGTSLTIQCQVDSQVTMMFWYRQQPGQSLTLIATANQGSEATYESGFVIDKFPISRPNLTFSTLTVSNMSPEDSSIYLCSVDWGLGNTIYFGEGSWLTVV.

This clonotype was counted a few times. V and J are TRBV4-1 and TRBJ2-7; TRBD2 matches 9 bases. Losses at the gene ends were 4 bases for V and 5 bases for J; bases not matched to a gene: 9. This CDR3 comprises 15 residues. Germline V lookup: CDR1 MGHRA, CDR2 YSYEKL. The CDR3 sequence: CASSLPREGRNEQYF. The CDR3 DNA reads as TGCGCCAGCAGCCTTCCGCGGGAGGGCAGGAACGAGCAGTACTTC.

In its sample, this clonotype was seen a few times. At one end, the junction sequence differs from germline, possibly due to a read error. CDR3 amino acids: CASSLTGLAGGPSYF. DNA for the CDR3: TGCGCCAGCAGCTTAACGGGACTAGCGGGGGGGCCATCGTACTTC. The rearrangement uses TRBV7-3 and TRBJ2-5, with 16 bases matching TRBD2. CDR3 size: 15 residues. CDR1 and CDR2 (germline): SGHTA, FQGTGA.

In its sample, this clonotype was seen once. This chain links TRBV7-2 with TRBJ2-5; 7 nucleotides agree with TRBD2. There are 14 residues in the CDR3. The V gene's germline CDR1 is SGHTA and CDR2 FQGNSA. The ends lost 5 bases at V and 2 bases at J; junction bases unmatched: 5. The CDR3 region has the DNA TGTGCCAGCAGCATACTAGCGAATCAAGAGACCCAGTACTTC. It encodes CASSILANQETQYF.

This clonotype was seen ten or more times. The chain uses TRBV4-2 and TRBJ2-3; D remains ambiguous. The CDR3 consists of 16 residues. CDR1 LGHNA and CDR2 YNFKEQ come from the germline V gene. V lost 0 bases and J lost 3, with 13 bases in between. The CDR3 nucleotides are TGTGCCAGCAGCCAAGATGGCAAAGGCGGAACAGATACGCAGTATTTT. Protein: CASSQDGKGGTDTQYF.

The rearrangement joins TRBV29-1 to TRBJ2-5; D remains unclear. Trimming pared 6 bases from V and 7 bases from J, leaving 21 bases between. The CDR3 covers 14 residues. Germline assignment: CDR1 SQVTM and CDR2 ANQGSEA. The CDR3 protein is CSVSFGMGFGTQYF. The CDR3 nucleotides read TGCAGCGTCTCTTTCGGAATGGGATTTGGGACCCAGTACTTC.

This sequence joins TRBV15 and TRBJ2-5; 12 bases are a match to TRBD1. V lost 7 bases to trimming and J lost 9 bases; unmatched junction nucleotides: 15. The CDR3 runs to 16 residues. Germline CDR1 LNHNV, CDR2 YYDKDF (reference sequence). The CDR3 protein is CATNIGTGGSEEAQYF. The DNA for the CDR3 is TGTGCCACCAACATCGGGACAGGGGGCTCGGAGGAGGCCCAGTACTTC.

The DNA of the CDR3 is TGTGCCAGCAGTTATAGCGGCGCTGAGCAGTTCTTC. It translates to CASSYSGAEQFF. The chain combines TRBV27 with TRBJ2-1, with a possible D match to TRBD2 (6 bases). V was cut by 4 bases and J by 9 bases, with 10 bases left in between. The CDR3 runs 12 residues. Germline V gene lookup returns CDR1 MNHEY and CDR2 SMNVEV (reference sequence).

The CDR3 DNA reads TGTGCCACCAGTGATACATACAGGAGCTCCTACAATGAGCAGTTCTTC. Encoded protein: CATSDTYRSSYNEQFF. The chain has TRBV24-1 and TRBJ2-1, with a tentative D call TRBD1 (5 bases). The CDR3 covers 16 residues. V was shortened by 3 bases and J by 0 bases, with 11 bases between the two germline ends. Looked up from germline, CDR1 is KGHDR and CDR2 is SFDVKD.

The rearrangement joins TRBV29-1 to TRBJ2-5; weak D call: TRBD2 (7 bases). Germline assignment: CDR1 SQVTM and CDR2 ANQGSEA. The CDR3 is 15 amino acids. Trimming shortened V by 7 bases and J by 1 base, and 19 bases separated the two germline ends. This chain's CDR3 is CSAGVAGLPQETQYF. In DNA form, the CDR3 reads TGCAGCGCAGGGGTAGCGGGTCTCCCCCAAGAGACCCAGTACTTC.

This clonotype turned up a few times. V usage is TRBV28 and J usage is TRBJ2-5, with TRBD2 identical over 10 bases. This CDR3 contains 20 residues. The germline V gene encodes CDR1 MDHEN and CDR2 SYDVKM. The V and J ends lost 3 bases and 3 bases, in that order; junction bases with no gene match: 19. CDR3 sequence (DNA): TGTGCCAGCAGTTTTCCGCAGGGTTTCGGAGCGGGAGGGCCAGAAGAGACCCAGTACTTC. Protein: CASSFPQGFGAGGPEETQYF. The variable domain in full, with the rest retrieved from reference TRBV28 and TRBJ2-5, is DVKVTQSSRYLVKRTGEKVFLECVQDMDHENMFWYRQDPGLGLRLIYFSYDVKMKEKGDIPEGYSVSREKKERFSLILESASTNQTSMYLCASSFPQGFGAGGPEETQYFGPGTRLLVL.

V usage is TRBV6-5 and J usage is TRBJ1-5; TRBD1 is a possible D gene (5 bases). This CDR3 is 13 amino acids long. Germline assignment: CDR1 MNHEY and CDR2 SVGAGI. V lost 8 bases to trimming and J lost 5 bases, with 13 bases between them. CDR3 loop: CASRGEGDQPQHF. The CDR3 coding sequence is TGTGCCAGCCGAGGGGAAGGGGATCAGCCCCAGCATTTT.

The V gene is TRBV4-1, the J gene TRBJ2-7; 11 bases map to TRBD2. Germline CDR1 is MGHRA and CDR2 is YSYEKL. The CDR3 spans 18 residues. Trimming removed 4 bases from V and 2 bases from J; junction bases left unmatched: 13. The CDR3 DNA reads as TGCGCCAGCAGCCGATCCGGGACTAGCGGCGTATCGACCTACGAGCAGTACTTC. As protein: CASSRSGTSGVSTYEQYF.

CDR3 protein: CASSEGGDEKLFF. In DNA form, the CDR3 reads TGCGCCAGCAGTGAGGGGGGGGATGAAAAACTGTTTTTT. This chain uses TRBV10-2 with TRBJ1-4, with D tentatively TRBD1 (5 bases). V gave up 2 bases and J gave up 6 bases, with 7 bases separating them. Looked up from germline, CDR1 is WSHSY and CDR2 is SAAADI. This CDR3 has 13 residues.

A few counts support this clonotype. The V call is TRBV29-1, the J call TRBJ2-2, with D possibly matching TRBD2 (6 bases). With 6 bases removed from V and 3 bases from J, the gap between germline ends came to 11 bases. Germline-derived CDR1 and CDR2 are SQVTM and ANQGSEA. The CDR3 length is 13 residues. In DNA form, the CDR3 reads TGCAGCGTCCTGGGCGGGGACACCGGGGAGCTGTTTTTT. Protein: CSVLGGDTGELFF.